Below are 16 T cell receptor beta chains sequenced from a single sample in a study of graft-versus-host responses after intestinal transplantation. Here immunoSEQ multiplex PCR was the method, and the copy in TCRdb shows in-frame clones only, minus some. The data contain about 7,000 clones, about 28% of them singletons. Researchers placed about 200,000 CFSE-labeled responder cells in culture with about 200,000 irradiated, violet-dye-labeled stimulator cells. The source was alloreactive CD8+ T cells from a mixed lymphocyte reaction culture, collected before transplantation. Regarding subset: CFSE-low proliferating T cells sorted from roughly 6-day pre-transplant mixed lymphocyte reaction (GvH or HvG direction). Receptors originate from a human patient who was an organ donor for intestinal transplantation.

This clone ranks as medium-sized. This chain uses TRBV15 with TRBJ2-2; D is perhaps TRBD2 (6 bases). The germline CDR1 and CDR2 sequences are LNHNV and YYDKDF (reference sequence). V was shortened by 0 bases and J by 4 bases, with 15 bases between the two germline ends. The CDR3 loop spans 17 amino acids. The CDR3: CATSRDWGGAVTGELFF. The CDR3 bases are TGTGCCACCAGCAGAGATTGGGGCGGGGCAGTCACCGGGGAGCTGTTTTTT. Complete variable domain (other parts from reference TRBV15 and TRBJ2-2): DAMVIQNPRYQVTQFGKPVTLSCSQTLNHNVMYWYQQKSSQAPKLLFHYYDKDFNNEADTPDNFQSRRPNTSFCFLDIRSPGLGDTAMYLCATSRDWGGAVTGELFFGEGSRLTVL.

To note about this clone: The junction and the germline gene differ at one end; a read error may be behind it. The V gene is TRBV4-1, the J gene TRBJ2-7; 9 bases line up with TRBD1. CDR1 MGHRA and CDR2 YSYEKL come from the germline V gene. This CDR3 is 14 amino acids long. CDR3 bases: TGTGCCAGCAGCTTCGGGACAGGGACTCACGAGCAGTACTTC. Translation gives CASSFGTGTHEQYF.

This clone was seen a handful of times. The chain carries TRBV7-3 and TRBJ1-2; perhaps TRBD1 as D (5 bases). The germline CDR1 and CDR2 sequences are SGHTA and FQGTGA. CDR3 length: 14 amino acids. The V end was cut by 0 bases, the J end by 5 bases, with 10 bases between. The CDR3 DNA reads as TGTGCCAGCAGCTTAACAATCGGACAATATGGCTACACCTTC. Protein: CASSLTIGQYGYTF.

The V and J genes are TRBV7-6 and TRBJ2-3, with D possibly matching TRBD1 (5 bases). The germline V and J ends were trimmed by 3 bases and 5 bases, with 12 bases remaining between them. CDR1 and CDR2 (germline): SGHVS, FNYEAQ. The CDR3 runs to 14 residues. The chain's CDR3 is CASSFWGTGDTQYF. The CDR3 bases are TGTGCCAGCAGCTTTTGGGGTACAGGAGATACGCAGTATTTT.

This clone counts as medium-sized (0.01 to 0.1%). This chain uses TRBV10-3 with TRBJ2-7, with TRBD2 identical over 12 bases. The CDR3 covers 18 residues. Germline loops: CDR1 ENHRY, CDR2 SYGVKD. With V trimmed by 5 bases and J by 6 bases, 17 bases remained unmatched. The CDR3 loop reads CAISPLAGGTPFGREQYF. The CDR3 coding sequence is TGTGCCATCAGTCCACTAGCGGGGGGTACCCCATTTGGTCGCGAGCAGTACTTC.

The V and J genes are TRBV7-2 and TRBJ2-6; D is possibly TRBD2 (7 bases). There are 16 residues in the CDR3. Per the germline V gene, CDR1 is SGHTA and CDR2 is FQGNSA. The V end lost 11 bases, the J end lost 0 bases, and 17 bases lay between the germline ends. The CDR3 DNA is TGTGCCCGAGGCGGGGGCCAAAGCTCTGGGGCCAACGTCCTGACTTTC. Protein sequence: CARGGGQSSGANVLTF.

The CDR3 spells CASSTGPTYEQYF. As DNA, the CDR3 is TGTGCCAGCAGTACGGGACCGACGTACGAGCAGTACTTC. The chain recombines TRBV11-2 with TRBJ2-7, with D perhaps TRBD1 or TRBD2 (5 bases each). Trimming stripped 6 bases from V and 4 bases from J, with 13 bases between. The CDR3 is made up of 13 amino acids. CDR1 and CDR2 (germline): SGHAT, FQNNGV.

This clone was counted only a few times. The chain couples TRBV5-1 to TRBJ2-7; 8 nucleotides line up with TRBD1. Germline CDR1 reads SGHRS; CDR2 reads YFSETQ. This CDR3 has 16 residues. V was pared by 7 bases and J by 2 bases, with 14 bases of the junction left unmatched. CDR3 region: CASPHTQDRVPYEQYF. In DNA form, the CDR3 reads TGCGCCAGCCCCCATACCCAGGACAGGGTGCCCTACGAGCAGTACTTC.

The V gene is TRBV11-3, the J gene TRBJ2-1, with 13 bases that match TRBD2. The germline CDR1 and CDR2 sequences are SGHNT and YENEEA. The CDR3 has 17 amino acids. J gave up 7 bases and V 1 base, and 7 bases lay outside the gene matches. The CDR3 loop is CASSLGTGLAGVNEQFF. Written as DNA, the CDR3 is TGTGCCAGCAGCTTAGGGACCGGACTAGCGGGGGTAAATGAGCAGTTCTTC.

In regard to this clone: Relative to the germline gene, one junction end is altered; a read error may explain this. This chain joins TRBV23-1 and TRBJ2-7; a weak D match, TRBD2 (6 bases). TRBV23-1 is flagged as an ORF with uncertain function. The length of the CDR3 is 14 residues. CDR3 protein: CAGRRRGWPYEQYF. In DNA, the CDR3 is TGCGCCGGCAGGCGACGGGGGTGGCCCTACGAGCAGTACTTC.

This clone showed up just a few times. The chain carries TRBV21-1 and TRBJ2-3; the table names TRBD1, a call not compared with the DNA. TRBV21-1 is a pseudogene segment. This CDR3 comprises 21 residues. In DNA form, the CDR3 reads TGTGCCAGCAGCAACTCCCAATACAGGGGGCCCGTCCGACCTAGCACAGATACGCAGTATTTT. Translated: CASSNSQYRGPVRPSTDTQYF.

A note on this clone: A junction end diverges from the germline sequence, so it may reflect a read error. V and J are TRBV5-6 and TRBJ2-7; tentative D call: TRBD2 (6 bases). The CDR3 is made up of 14 amino acids. Per germline, CDR1 SGHDT and CDR2 YYEEEE. CDR3 nucleotide sequence: TGTGCCCGCAGCTTCGGGACCGGGACTCACGAGCAGTACTTC. The encoded protein is CARSFGTGTHEQYF.

The chain links TRBV5-1 to TRBJ2-1; 11 bases map to TRBD2. This CDR3 has 16 residues. Germline values: CDR1 SGHRS, CDR2 YFSETQ. V lost 1 base, J lost 3 bases, and 3 bases stayed unmatched. The CDR3: CASSLYLAGGYNEQFF. The CDR3 nucleotides read TGCGCCAGCAGCTTGTATCTAGCGGGGGGCTACAATGAGCAGTTCTTC.

This clone counts as large. This chain links TRBV2 with TRBJ1-6; 7 bases line up with TRBD1. With V trimmed by 7 bases and J by 7 bases, 7 bases remained unmatched. The CDR3 contains 14 residues. Germline CDR1 and CDR2: SNHLY and FYNNEI. The CDR3 sequence is CASNRDSLNSPLHF. CDR3 DNA sequence: TGTGCCAGCAACAGGGACAGTTTAAATTCACCCCTCCACTTT.

This clone was picked up a small number of times. A read error may explain this, as a much larger clone is one base away. The sample holds other DNA sequences that translate to the same CDR3. The gene calls are TRBV7-8 and TRBJ2-3, with 8 bases aligning to TRBD2. V gave up 3 bases and J gave up 2 bases; unmatched junction bases: 4. The CDR3 has 15 amino acids. CDR1 and CDR2 from the germline V gene are SGHVS and FQNEAQ. CDR3 coding DNA: TGTGCCAGCAGCTTGGAACTAGCGGACACAGATACGCAGTATTTT. Translation: CASSLELADTDTQYF.

The chain uses TRBV5-1 and TRBJ2-5; 7 nucleotides agree with TRBD2. This CDR3 region has 16 residues. The V and J ends lost 0 bases and 5 bases, in that order; junction bases with no gene match: 10. The germline V gene encodes CDR1 SGHRS and CDR2 YFSETQ. The CDR3 sequence: CASSLASGAPSETQYF. The DNA of the CDR3 is TGCGCCAGCAGCTTGGCCAGCGGGGCCCCCAGTGAGACCCAGTACTTC.